These 22 T cell receptor beta chains were sequenced from one sample in a study of regulatory T cells in long-lasting Graves disease. The time point here: newly diagnosed GD, antithyroid drugs for less than 3 months. PBMC RNA was the source of the TCR library. With iRepertoire HTBI primers and Arm-PCR of CDR3 regions, TCR beta libraries were built. From the multiplex PCR reads, TCRdb called clonotypes with MiXCR, one entry per CDR3 protein. There are roughly 410,000 distinct CDR3 sequences in the sample; 15% occur only once, and approximately 7.6% lies in the top ten. This sample was also put to use in a study of T cells in Graves' hyperthyroidism and ophthalmopathy.

Material: peripheral blood mononuclear cells (PBMCs), obtained at new diagnosis, from a patient treated with antithyroid drugs. Receptors originate from a woman aged 35 to 49 with Graves disease.

CDR3 amino acids: CASSFGRGDYGYTF. CDR3 coding DNA: TGTGCCAGCAGTTTCGGCAGGGGGGATTATGGCTACACCTTC. The V call is TRBV27, the J call TRBJ1-2; the match to TRBD1 covers 7 bases. CDR3 length equals 14 residues. With 3 bases clipped from V and 5 bases from J, the junction kept 6 bases outside the gene matches. Per germline, CDR1 MNHEY and CDR2 SMNVEV (reference sequence).

This clonotype was recorded many times. V usage is TRBV20-1 and J usage is TRBJ1-6; D is ambiguous. Looked up from germline, CDR1 is DFQATT and CDR2 is SNEGSKA (reference sequence). The V and J ends lost 3 bases and 5 bases respectively, with 11 bases between them. The CDR3 spans 14 residues. Here the CDR3 reads CSASGGSHNSPLHF. The CDR3 DNA reads TGCAGTGCTAGTGGCGGCAGTCATAATTCACCCCTCCACTTT.

This clonotype came up many times. The chain combines TRBV11-3 with TRBJ2-2; perhaps TRBD2 as D (6 bases). V was trimmed by 2 bases and J by 7 bases, leaving 14 bases between them. CDR1 is SGHNT, CDR2 YENEEA, per germline. CDR3 length: 15 residues. CDR3 nucleotide sequence: TGTGCCAGCAGCTTATCTCTAGCGCCCGACGGGGAGCTGTTTTTT. It codes for CASSLSLAPDGELFF.

Many counts were recorded for this clonotype. The chain is built from TRBV2 and TRBJ2-5, with TRBD1 matching 8 bases. The J segment lost 5 bases and the V segment lost 6 bases, leaving 8 bases of the junction unmatched. Germline values: CDR1 SNHLY, CDR2 FYNNEI. The CDR3 length is 14 residues. CDR3 residues: CASSRRGRFETQYF. DNA for the CDR3: TGTGCCAGCAGCCGCAGGGGGCGGTTTGAGACCCAGTACTTC.

In its sample, this clonotype was seen many times. The CDR3 here is CASRLGQGVFGYTF. The CDR3, as DNA: TGTGCCAGCAGATTGGGACAGGGGGTGTTTGGCTACACCTTC. The chain uses TRBV11-2 and TRBJ1-2, with 11 bases matching TRBD1. This CDR3 spans 14 amino acids. J lost 7 bases, V lost 6 bases, and 7 bases had no gene match. Germline CDR1 SGHAT, CDR2 FQNNGV.

This clonotype was seen more than once but under ten times. The chain joins TRBV10-3 to TRBJ2-5, with TRBD2 matching over 8 bases. Judging by the DNA end, TRBJ2-1 fits better; the J call may be wrong. This CDR3 contains 14 residues. Per germline, CDR1 ENHRY and CDR2 SYGVKD. The DNA of the CDR3 is TGTGCCATCAGTGATGCGGGAGGCCGTGGCGGGCAGTTCTTC. Protein sequence: CAISDAGGRGGQFF.

V gene TRBV28 combines with J gene TRBJ1-2; D gene unclear. This CDR3 region has 12 residues. The germline gives CDR1 MDHEN, CDR2 SYDVKM. Deletions cut 8 bases from V and 6 bases from J, with 13 bases between. As DNA, the CDR3 is TGTGCCAGCTCTTCTGGGCGGGATGGCTACACCTTC. Its protein product is CASSSGRDGYTF.

This clonotype occurred a few times. The V call is TRBV4-3, the J call TRBJ2-1; 8 nucleotides line up with TRBD2. CDR3 size: 15 residues. Trimming removed 6 bases from V and 4 bases from J; junction bases left unmatched: 8. Germline V gene lookup returns CDR1 LGHNA and CDR2 YSLEER. CDR3 nucleotides: TGCGCCAGCAGTCCGAATAGCGGGGCTTACAATGAGCAGTTCTTC. Its protein product is CASSPNSGAYNEQFF.

This chain uses TRBV7-9 with TRBJ1-4; D is perhaps TRBD1 (5 bases). V lost 4 bases, J lost 8 bases, and 11 bases lay in between. The CDR3 is 13 amino acids. The V gene's germline CDR1 is SEHNR and CDR2 FQNEAQ (reference sequence). The CDR3 DNA reads as TGTGCCAGCAGCTCGGGGGGGGGGGAAAAACTGTTTTTT. Its translation is CASSSGGGEKLFF.

This chain joins TRBV7-9 and TRBJ1-6; a weak D match, TRBD1 (6 bases). CDR1 SEHNR and CDR2 FQNEAQ come from the germline V gene (reference sequence). Trimming took 1 base from V and 6 from J, leaving 16 bases between them. CDR3 size: 17 residues. Here the CDR3 DNA reads TGTGCCAGCAGCTTAGAGACAGGAGGGCTCGTTAATTCACCCCTCCACTTT. Translation gives CASSLETGGLVNSPLHF. The whole variable domain, remainder taken from reference TRBV7-9 and TRBJ1-6, is DTGVSQNPRHKITKRGQNVTFRCDPISEHNRLYWYRQTLGQGPEFLTYFQNEAQLEKSRLLSDRFSAERPKGSFSTLEIQRTEQGDSAMYLCASSLETGGLVNSPLHFGNGTRLTVT.

This clonotype was recorded at least ten times. The J gene is TRBJ2-1, the V gene TRBV10-3, with TRBD1 as a possible D gene (5 bases). Between the trimmed V and J ends, which lost 6 bases and 4 bases, there was a span of 19 bases. Per the germline V gene, CDR1 is ENHRY and CDR2 is SYGVKD. The CDR3 is 16 amino acids. The CDR3 loop reads CAISTTGRAGYNEQFF. The CDR3 nucleotides read TGTGCCATCAGCACTACTGGCAGGGCCGGATACAATGAGCAGTTCTTC.

This clonotype has a handful of counts. Germline and junction disagree at one end, which may indicate a read error. The genes are TRBV7-7 and TRBJ2-5; D possibly corresponds to TRBD2 (5 bases). The CDR3 totals 15 residues. The germline V gene encodes CDR1 SSHAT and CDR2 FNYEAQ (reference sequence). DNA for the CDR3: TGTGCTAGCAGCTTTTCAGACGGTAGCGTAGAGACCCAGTACTTC. The encoded protein is CASSFSDGSVETQYF. Supplemented by reference TRBV7-7 and TRBJ2-5, the full variable domain reads GAGVSQSPRYKVTKRGQDVTLRCDPISSHATLYWYQQALGQGPEFLTYFNYEAQPDKSGLPSDRFSAERPEGSISTLTIQRTEQRDSAMYRCASSFSDGSVETQYFGPGTRLLVL.

This rearrangement joins TRBV6-1 to TRBJ1-1; a possible D gene is TRBD1 (5 bases). V lost 11 bases to trimming and J lost 3 bases, with 22 bases between them. Germline V gene sequence: CDR1 MNHNS, CDR2 SASEGT. This CDR3 has 15 residues. CDR3 DNA sequence: TGTGCCGGAGCCCGGGGGGGGGGTCAGGACACTGAAGCTTTCTTT. Its translation is CAGARGGGQDTEAFF.

The V and J genes are TRBV20-1 and TRBJ1-2; D gene uncertain. The CDR3 runs to 15 residues. Germline values: CDR1 DFQATT, CDR2 SNEGSKA (reference sequence). The V gene lost 0 bases and the J gene lost 0 bases, with 11 bases spanning the gap. Here the CDR3 DNA reads TGCAGTGCTAGAGATGGGTACAGAACTAACTATGGCTACACCTTC. It translates to CSARDGYRTNYGYTF.

This clonotype was observed at least ten times. V gene TRBV19 combines with J gene TRBJ2-1, with 14 bases that match TRBD2. Per the germline V gene, CDR1 is LNHDA and CDR2 is SQIVND (reference sequence). With V trimmed by 4 bases and J by 7 bases, 9 bases remained unmatched. This CDR3 contains 17 residues. The CDR3, as DNA: TGTGCCAGTAGTACCGCCGGGACTAGCGGGAGAGGGAATGAGCAGTTCTTC. This sequence encodes CASSTAGTSGRGNEQFF. Looking up the rest from reference TRBV19 and TRBJ2-1 gives the full variable domain: DGGITQSPKYLFRKEGQNVTLSCEQNLNHDAMYWYRQDPGQGLRLIYYSQIVNDFQKGDIAEGYSVSREKKESFPLTVTSAQKNPTAFYLCASSTAGTSGRGNEQFFGPGTRLTVL.

This clonotype was recorded many times. The V gene is TRBV2, the J gene TRBJ2-3; D gene ambiguous. This CDR3 spans 14 amino acids. Trimming left V 4 bases short and J 4 bases short, with 12 bases between. Germline CDR1 and CDR2: SNHLY and FYNNEI. DNA of the CDR3: TGTGCCAGCAGTGCGTCGTCGAGGTCAGATACGCAGTATTTT. It codes for CASSASSRSDTQYF. Looking up the rest from reference TRBV2 and TRBJ2-3 gives the full variable domain: EPEVTQTPSHQVTQMGQEVILRCVPISNHLYFYWYRQILGQKVEFLVSFYNNEISEKSEIFDDQFSVERPDGSNFTLKIRSTKLEDSAMYFCASSASSRSDTQYFGPGTRLTVL.

The chain is built from TRBV24-1 and TRBJ2-7; no firm D call. Germline CDR1 is KGHDR and CDR2 is SFDVKD. This CDR3 region has 19 residues. Trimming removed 1 base at V and 2 bases at J, with 23 bases between. The CDR3 reads CATSDLCHRADEFPYEQYF. The CDR3 bases are TGTGCCACCAGTGATTTATGTCATAGGGCGGACGAATTTCCCTACGAGCAGTACTTC.

Many counts were recorded for this clonotype. The rearrangement joins TRBV18 to TRBJ1-1; 8 nucleotides align to TRBD1. The ends lost 4 bases at V and 8 bases at J; junction bases unmatched: 6. The CDR3 loop spans 13 amino acids. Germline V gene data show CDR1 as KGHSH and CDR2 as LQKENI. The CDR3 reads CASSRGQAQEAFF. In DNA form, the CDR3 reads TGTGCCAGCTCACGGGGACAGGCCCAAGAAGCTTTCTTT.

The rearrangement joins TRBV2 to TRBJ1-5; TRBD1 is a possible D gene (6 bases). Germline V gene sequence: CDR1 SNHLY, CDR2 FYNNEI. Trimming stripped 7 bases from V and 9 bases from J, with 16 bases between. The CDR3 spans 13 residues. This CDR3 reads CASNGGGGGPQHF. The DNA of the CDR3 is TGTGCCAGCAACGGGGGCGGTGGTGGGCCCCAGCATTTT.

In this sample, this clonotype turned up many times. This sequence joins TRBV5-4 and TRBJ2-2, with 9 bases that match TRBD2. Trimming at V came to 2 bases and at J to 0 bases, leaving 2 bases not matched to a gene. Germline V CDR1 and CDR2: SGHNT, YYREEE (reference sequence). The CDR3 runs 16 residues. CDR3 bases: TGTGCCAGCAGCTTTTTAGCGGGAGCGAACACCGGGGAGCTGTTTTTT. It encodes CASSFLAGANTGELFF.

This clonotype appeared many times. CDR3 protein: CSARDRGTGSGPLHF. The DNA of the CDR3 is TGCAGTGCTAGAGATCGGGGGACAGGGAGTGGGCCCCTCCACTTT. The chain is built from TRBV20-1 and TRBJ1-6; TRBD1 matches at 9 bases. Germline assignment: CDR1 DFQATT and CDR2 SNEGSKA (reference sequence). With 0 bases clipped from V and 13 bases from J, the junction kept 10 bases outside the gene matches. This CDR3 is 15 amino acids long.

The rearrangement uses TRBV7-9 and TRBJ2-2; TRBD1 matches at 8 bases. J was trimmed by 2 bases and V by 8 bases; bases with no gene match: 4. The CDR3 has 14 amino acids. Germline V CDR1 and CDR2: SEHNR, FQNEAQ (reference sequence). CDR3 DNA sequence: TGTGCCAGCGCGCAGGGGGCTAACACCGGGGAGCTGTTTTTT. This encodes CASAQGANTGELFF.